This is a list of T cell receptor beta chains from one sample in a study of cytomegalovirus exposure and HLA in healthy donors. TCRdb's table, derived via immunoSEQ multiplex PCR, lists solely in-frame clones and lacks some. The sample holds about 90,000 clones, about two thirds seen once. The sequenced sample consisted of PBMCs. Receptors were obtained from a woman aged 45 to 65 in good health and CMV-seropositive. Each CDR3 is given without its conserved first and last residue. Fields, in order: D gene, clone size, V gene, CDR3 protein. A D gene is named only where the DNA matches it firmly. Clone size is stated in some rows and not others, as once, few, many or a class when expanded.

D: TRBD1; size: -; V: TRBV5-8; CDR3: ASSHRGLYGNTIY
D: TRBD1; size: -; V: TRBV7-9; CDR3: ASSRDRVVVDSPLH
D: TRBD2; size: -; V: TRBV4-1; CDR3: ASSQPWGGGREETQY
D: -; size: -; V: TRBV5-1; CDR3: ASSLEGGNSPLH
D: TRBD1; size: -; V: TRBV27; CDR3: ASSLWGPGTGNEQY
D: -; size: -; V: TRBV7-9; CDR3: AGGYRGGTEAF
D: TRBD1; size: few; V: TRBV30; CDR3: AWSTGAGGNTDTQY
D: -; size: -; V: TRBV2; CDR3: ASSDEGGNSPLH
D: TRBD1; size: -; V: TRBV4-3; CDR3: ASSQGDRGFTEAF
D: -; size: few; V: TRBV7-9; CDR3: ASSLGLSGTEAF
D: TRBD1; size: -; V: TRBV2; CDR3: ASSEVEQGTEY
D: -; size: -; V: TRBV19; CDR3: ASSPDSWDPYEQY
D: -; size: -; V: TRBV5-1; CDR3: ASSPPSDEQY
D: TRBD2; size: -; V: TRBV19; CDR3: ASTPSGGGPYNEQF
D: -; size: once; V: TRBV7-6; CDR3: ASSQEGGDTGELF
D: -; size: -; V: TRBV7-6; CDR3: ASSPASGSSYEQY
D: -; size: -; V: TRBV4-2; CDR3: ASSQDRMEVQY
D: TRBD1; size: -; V: TRBV28; CDR3: ASSSYYQSTGDNEQF
D: -; size: -; V: TRBV5-1; CDR3: ASSLGQGGIYEQY
D: -; size: -; V: TRBV2; CDR3: ASSPQTGNEQF
D: TRBD2; size: -; V: TRBV9; CDR3: ASSVGRLAGDNEQF
D: -; size: -; V: TRBV11-2; CDR3: ASSSTRTAMNTEAF
D: TRBD1; size: once; V: TRBV6-1; CDR3: ASNLNRGNSPLH
D: TRBD1; size: -; V: TRBV28; CDR3: ASSYGGQGAYSPLH
D: -; size: few; V: TRBV6-1; CDR3: ASSEAISQVISYEQY
D: -; size: -; V: TRBV6-5; CDR3: ASSYSRGLQDTQY
D: -; size: -; V: TRBV6-1; CDR3: ASSDGQGTAGGNSYEQY
D: -; size: -; V: TRBV7-8; CDR3: ASSPRRDSSTDTQY